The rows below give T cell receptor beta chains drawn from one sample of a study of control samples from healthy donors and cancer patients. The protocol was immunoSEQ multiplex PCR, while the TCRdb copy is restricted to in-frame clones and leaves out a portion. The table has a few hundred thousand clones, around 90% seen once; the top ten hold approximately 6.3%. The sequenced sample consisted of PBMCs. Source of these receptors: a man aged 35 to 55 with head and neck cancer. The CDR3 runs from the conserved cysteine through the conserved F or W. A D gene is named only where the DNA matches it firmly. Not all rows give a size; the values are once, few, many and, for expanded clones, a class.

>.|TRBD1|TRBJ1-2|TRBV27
TGTGCCAGCAGGGGGGAAAGGACAGGGGAAAACTATGGCTACACCTTC
CASRGERTGENYGYTF
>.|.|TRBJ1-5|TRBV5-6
TGTGCCAGCAGCTTGTTTCCCGTCACTAATCAGCCCCAGCATTTT
CASSLFPVTNQPQHF
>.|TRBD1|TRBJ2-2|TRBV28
TGTGCCAGCAGTTTGACAGGGGGTCGGGGCACCGGGGAGCTGTTTTTT
CASSLTGGRGTGELFF
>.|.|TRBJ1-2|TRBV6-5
TGTGCCAGCAAGGGGCAGGGCTCTGGCTACACCTTC
CASKGQGSGYTF
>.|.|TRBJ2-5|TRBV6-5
TGTGCCAGCAGCCGAACTAGATCGGAGACCCAGTACTTC
CASSRTRSETQYF
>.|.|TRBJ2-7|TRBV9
TGTGCCAGCAGCAGGGATCGATCCGAGCAGTACTTC
CASSRDRSEQYF
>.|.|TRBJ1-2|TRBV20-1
TGCAGTGCTGGCCCGTTTAGCTACACCTTC
CSAGPFSYTF
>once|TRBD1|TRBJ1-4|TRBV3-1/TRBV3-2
TGTGCCAGCAGCCAAGATACTGGTCTGGACAGGGGTGAAAAACTGTTTTTT
CASSQDTGLDRGEKLFF
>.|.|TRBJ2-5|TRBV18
TGTGCCAGCTCACCGACCACTCAAGAGACCCAGTACTTC
CASSPTTQETQYF
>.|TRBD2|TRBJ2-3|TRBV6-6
TGTGCCACCGAAAACTCTAGCGGGGGACACACAGATACGCAGTATTTT
CATENSSGGHTDTQYF
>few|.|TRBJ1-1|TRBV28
TGTGCCATTACGAATCAGGGGTACACTGAAGCTTTCTTT
CAITNQGYTEAFF
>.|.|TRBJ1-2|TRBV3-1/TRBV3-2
TGTGCCAGCAGCCAAGACGCGGCAGTAGGCGGCTACACCTTC
CASSQDAAVGGYTF
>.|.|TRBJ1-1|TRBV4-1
TGCGCCAGCAGCCAAGATCACACGATTTTGAACACTGAAGCTTTCTTT
CASSQDHTILNTEAFF
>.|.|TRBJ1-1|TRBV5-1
TGCGCCAGCAGCTCCACTGGGGCCACTGAAGCTTTCTTT
CASSSTGATEAFF
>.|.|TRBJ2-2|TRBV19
TGTGCCAGTAGTATGATTACGGGGGACACCGGGGAGCTGTTTTTT
CASSMITGDTGELFF
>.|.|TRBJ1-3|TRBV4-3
TGCGCCAGCAGCCAGGCGTCATCGGGGGCGCTCGGAAACACCATATATTTT
CASSQASSGALGNTIYF
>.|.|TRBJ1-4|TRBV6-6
TGTGCCAGCAGTAAAGAGAATGAAAAACTGTTTTTT
CASSKENEKLFF
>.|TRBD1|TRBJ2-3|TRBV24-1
TGTGCCACCAGTGATTTCGGGGCCTCGGACAGGGGCCATCCTAGCACAGATACGCAGTATTTT
CATSDFGASDRGHPSTDTQYF
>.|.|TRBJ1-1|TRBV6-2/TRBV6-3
TGTGCCAGCAGTCGACCCGTTGGGCAGGGAAACACTGAAGCTTTCTTT
CASSRPVGQGNTEAFF
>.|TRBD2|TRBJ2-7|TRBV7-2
TGTGCCAGCACCTTCGGGACTAGTGCCTACGAGCAGTACTTC
CASTFGTSAYEQYF
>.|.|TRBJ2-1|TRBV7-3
TGTGCCAGCAGCTCTAAAATGGGGAGGAGGCTTTCCTACAATGAGCAGTTCTTC
CASSSKMGRRLSYNEQFF
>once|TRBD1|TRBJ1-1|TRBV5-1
TGCGCCAGCAGCTTAACAGGGGATAACACTGAAGCTTTCTTT
CASSLTGDNTEAFF
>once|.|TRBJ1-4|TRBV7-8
TGTGCCAGCAGCCCCACCCTAGAAAAACTGTTTTTT
CASSPTLEKLFF
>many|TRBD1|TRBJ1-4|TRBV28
TGTGCCAGCAGTTCCACGGACAGGGGAGATGAAAAACTGTTTTTT
CASSSTDRGDEKLFF
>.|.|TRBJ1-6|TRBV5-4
TGTGCCAGCAGCTTGCTGTCGGCTTCACCCCTCCACTTT
CASSLLSASPLHF
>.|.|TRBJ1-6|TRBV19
TGTGCCAGTAGCCTGGGACTCCAGCCTAATTCACCCCTCCACTTT
CASSLGLQPNSPLHF
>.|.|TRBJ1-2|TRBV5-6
TGTGCCAGCAGCTTGGGAGGGGGCTATGGCTACACCTTC
CASSLGGGYGYTF
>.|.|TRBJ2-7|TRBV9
TGTGCCAGCAGCGTAGAAAGCAGGGCGAACGAGCAGTACTTC
CASSVESRANEQYF
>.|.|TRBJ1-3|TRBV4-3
TGCGCCAGCAGCCAAGATTGGCAGGAGGCTGGAAACACCATATATTTT
CASSQDWQEAGNTIYF
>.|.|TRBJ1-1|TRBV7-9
TGTGCCAGCAGCCCCTGGGACACTGAAGCTTTCTTT
CASSPWDTEAFF
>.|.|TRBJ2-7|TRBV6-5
.
CASSPETFGTGTF
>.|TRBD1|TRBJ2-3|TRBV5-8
TGTGCCAGCAGCCAGGACAGGCGCTTATTAGGGGGGCAGTATTTT
CASSQDRRLLGGQYF
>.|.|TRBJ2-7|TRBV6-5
TGTGCCAGCATAGATGGTTACGAGCAGTACTTC
CASIDGYEQYF
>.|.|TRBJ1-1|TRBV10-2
TGCGCCAGCAGTGGGAACACTGAAGCTTTCTTT
CASSGNTEAFF
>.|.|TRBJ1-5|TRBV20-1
TGCAGTGCGAGGCTAGGTCAGCCCCAGCATTTT
CSARLGQPQHF
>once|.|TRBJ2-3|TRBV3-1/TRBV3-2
TGTGCCAGCAGCCAAGATACCAGCACAGATACGCAGTATTTT
CASSQDTSTDTQYF
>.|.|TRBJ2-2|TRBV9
TGTGCCAGCAGCGTGGGGGGTGACACCGGGGAGCTGTTTTTT
CASSVGGDTGELFF
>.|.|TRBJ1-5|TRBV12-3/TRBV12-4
TGTGCCAGCAGTTTATCAAGGGGTCAGCCCCAGCATTTT
CASSLSRGQPQHF
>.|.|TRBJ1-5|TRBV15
TGTGCCACCAGCAGAGATCGGAATCAGCCCCAGCATTTT
CATSRDRNQPQHF
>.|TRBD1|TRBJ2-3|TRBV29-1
TGCAGCGGGTCGACAGGGGCCCTCACAGATACGCAGTATTTT
CSGSTGALTDTQYF
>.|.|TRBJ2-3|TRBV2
TGTGCCAGCAGGTACACAGATACGCAGTATTTT
CASRYTDTQYF
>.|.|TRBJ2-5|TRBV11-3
TGTGCCAGCAGCTTGGCTGGGGGCGGGTCCCAAGAGACCCAGTACTTC
CASSLAGGGSQETQYF
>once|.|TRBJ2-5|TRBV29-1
TGCAGCGGGCGAAGGGCGCAAGAGACCCAGTACTTC
CSGRRAQETQYF
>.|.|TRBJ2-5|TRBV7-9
TGTGCCAGCAGCTCCCGGGCAGACCTCCAAGAGACCCAGTACTTC
CASSSRADLQETQYF
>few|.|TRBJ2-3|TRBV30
TGTGCCTGGAAAGGGGCTAGCCCAGATACGCAGTATTTT
CAWKGASPDTQYF
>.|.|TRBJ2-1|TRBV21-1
TGTGCCAGCAGTAGGACTAGCGGGAGAGGCCCCTACAATGAGCAGTTCTTC
CASSRTSGRGPYNEQFF
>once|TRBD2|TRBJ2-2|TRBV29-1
TGCAGCGTCCCGTCGGGACTACGAGGCGGGGAGCTGTTTTTT
CSVPSGLRGGELFF
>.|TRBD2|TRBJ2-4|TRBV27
TGTGCCAGCAGTTTGAAGTTAGCGGGAGGGATGGGGAACATTCAGTACTTC
CASSLKLAGGMGNIQYF
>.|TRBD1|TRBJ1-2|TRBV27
TGTGCCAGCAGTTTAGATCCCGGCAGGGGGAATGGATATGGCTACACCTTC
CASSLDPGRGNGYGYTF